These 16 T cell receptor beta chains came from one sample sequenced in a study of blood T cell repertoires in COVID-19. The method was immunoSEQ multiplex PCR; TCRdb's version includes in-frame clones alone and lacks a portion of them. In the table there are 93,000 or so clones, roughly 90% of which are singletons. The specimen was peripheral blood. Receptors were obtained from a woman aged 55-69 years with acute or convalescent COVID-19.

In DNA form, the CDR3 reads TGTGCCAGTAGTATACGGGGGAACGGGGTTACACTGTTTTTT. Protein sequence: CASSIRGNGVTLFF. The chain combines TRBV19 with TRBJ1-4, with D possibly being TRBD1 (5 bases). This CDR3 is built from 14 residues. Germline values: CDR1 LNHDA, CDR2 SQIVND (reference sequence). Deletions cut 2 bases from V and 13 bases from J, with 17 bases between.

The V gene is TRBV6-1, the J gene TRBJ1-2, with unresolved D. Germline V gene sequence: CDR1 MNHNS, CDR2 SASEGT. V dropped 2 bases and J dropped 5 bases, with 9 bases sitting between them. The CDR3 totals 13 residues. Here the CDR3 DNA reads TGTGCCAGCAGTGAAAGAGTTTTGTATGGCTACACCTTC. Translated: CASSERVLYGYTF.

This chain links TRBV14 with TRBJ1-3; TRBD1 might be the D (5 bases). V was trimmed by 4 bases and J by 2 bases, leaving 12 bases between them. CDR1 is SGHDN, CDR2 FVKESK, per germline. CDR3 length: 15 amino acids. For the CDR3, the DNA is TGTGCCAGCAGCCCTCGCCTAGGGGCTGGAAACACCATATATTTT. Translation: CASSPRLGAGNTIYF.

The chain uses TRBV3-1 (or the pseudogene TRBV3-2) and TRBJ1-3, with a possible D match to TRBD1 (5 bases). V lost 5 bases and J lost 4, with 12 bases in between. This CDR3 has 14 amino acids. Germline V gene lookup returns CDR1 LGHDT and CDR2 YNNKEL (reference sequence). The CDR3 nucleotides read TGTGCCAGCAGCTACCAGGGTAGGGGAAACACCATATATTTT. This codes for CASSYQGRGNTIYF.

The chain combines TRBV6-5 with TRBJ1-2; D ambiguous. The CDR3 is made up of 12 amino acids. The germline V and J ends were trimmed by 6 bases and 2 bases, with 7 bases remaining between them. Germline lookup yields CDR1 MNHEY and CDR2 SVGAGI. Written as DNA, the CDR3 is TGTGCCAGCAGAGACAACAACTATGGCTACACCTTC. Translation: CASRDNNYGYTF.

This clone was detected only once. The J gene is TRBJ1-4, the V gene TRBV6-6; D possibly corresponds to TRBD1 (5 bases). CDR1 and CDR2 from the germline V gene are MNHNY and SVGAGI (reference sequence). V lost 4 bases and J lost 7, with 10 bases in between. The CDR3 consists of 13 residues. The CDR3 region has the DNA TGTGCCAGCAGTTTCAGGGAAGGTGAAAAACTGTTTTTT. Protein product: CASSFREGEKLFF.

The chain recombines TRBV27 with TRBJ1-1, with 11 bases identical to TRBD1. CDR1 and CDR2 from the germline V gene are MNHEY and SMNVEV (reference sequence). This CDR3 is 14 amino acids long. V lost 6 bases to trimming and J lost 11 bases; unmatched junction nucleotides: 11. CDR3 sequence reads: CASRKDRGPSWAFF. CDR3 sequence (DNA): TGTGCCAGCAGAAAGGACAGGGGGCCCAGCTGGGCTTTCTTT.

CDR3 protein: CASSPRLAGVGADTQYF. The CDR3 nucleotides are TGTGCCAGCAGCCCCCGACTAGCGGGAGTGGGGGCAGATACGCAGTATTTT. This rearrangement joins TRBV13 to TRBJ2-3; 12 positions match TRBD2. The V and J ends lost 5 bases and 4 bases, in that order; junction bases with no gene match: 10. The CDR3 consists of 17 residues. From germline, CDR1 is PRHDT and CDR2 FYEKMQ (reference sequence).

This chain uses TRBV7-6 with TRBJ1-1, with a weak D call TRBD1 (6 bases). Germline V gene data show CDR1 as SGHVS and CDR2 as FNYEAQ. This CDR3 has 13 residues. V shed 5 bases and J shed 2 bases, with 9 bases lying between them. The CDR3 spells CASSLQGNTEAFF. The CDR3 DNA reads TGTGCCAGCAGCCTACAGGGAAACACTGAAGCTTTCTTT.

This chain joins TRBV11-2 and TRBJ2-2; 7 bases align to TRBD1. Germline values: CDR1 SGHAT, CDR2 FQNNGV. This CDR3 has 14 amino acids. V dropped 3 bases and J dropped 7; count of bases not matched to a gene: 5. This CDR3 is CASSLDRNVGELFF. The CDR3 DNA reads as TGTGCCAGCAGCTTGGACAGGAATGTCGGGGAGCTGTTTTTT.

The V and J genes are TRBV2 and TRBJ2-2; 15 positions match TRBD2. CDR1 and CDR2 (germline): SNHLY, FYNNEI. V lost 4 bases, J lost 7 bases, and 7 bases stayed unmatched. The CDR3 sequence is 17 residues long. The CDR3 region has the DNA TGTGCCAGCAGTGCCGGGACTAGCGGGAGGTATAGCGGGGAGCTGTTTTTT. It yields the protein CASSAGTSGRYSGELFF.

The chain joins TRBV5-1 to TRBJ1-5; D is unresolved. The CDR3 loop spans 14 amino acids. In germline, CDR1 is SGHRS, CDR2 YFSETQ. The V gene lost 0 bases and the J gene lost 0 bases, with 4 bases spanning the gap. CDR3 region: CASSLGVSNQPQHF. CDR3 DNA sequence: TGCGCCAGCAGCTTGGGAGTTAGCAATCAGCCCCAGCATTTT.

This sequence joins TRBV3-1 (or the pseudogene TRBV3-2) and TRBJ1-3, with D perhaps TRBD1 (6 bases). The V gene's germline CDR1 is LGHDT and CDR2 YNNKEL (reference sequence). Trimming stripped 4 bases from V and 1 base from J, with 14 bases between. The CDR3 runs 16 residues. As DNA, the CDR3 is TGTGCCAGCAGCCCGACCGGGACATCTTCTGGAAACACCATATATTTT. It is translated as CASSPTGTSSGNTIYF.

This clone was detected only once. The chain links TRBV2 to TRBJ2-7, with D perhaps TRBD2 (5 bases). The CDR3 spans 12 residues. Between the trimmed V and J ends, which lost 6 bases and 0 bases, there was a span of 6 bases. CDR1 SNHLY and CDR2 FYNNEI come from the germline V gene. This CDR3 reads CASSGDSYEQYV. The CDR3 nucleotides are TGTGCCAGCAGCGGGGACTCCTACGAGCAGTACGTC.

V is TRBV29-1 and J is TRBJ2-7; 9 nucleotides match TRBD2. With 3 bases clipped from V and 5 bases from J, the junction kept 2 bases outside the gene matches. Looked up from germline, CDR1 is SQVTM and CDR2 is ANQGSEA. The CDR3 loop spans 12 amino acids. The CDR3 loop is CSVEASGDEQYF. DNA of the CDR3: TGCAGCGTTGAGGCTAGCGGGGACGAGCAGTACTTC.

This chain uses TRBV7-8 with TRBJ1-1; D call uncertain. The CDR3 has 15 amino acids. The germline V gene encodes CDR1 SGHVS and CDR2 FQNEAQ. The V gene lost 5 bases and the J gene lost 0 bases, with 13 bases spanning the gap. CDR3 sequence: CASSPRGGLNTEAFF. The CDR3 DNA is TGTGCCAGCAGCCCCCGGGGAGGGTTGAACACTGAAGCTTTCTTT.